The 8 T cell receptor beta chains reported below all come from one sample, sequenced in a study of cytomegalovirus exposure and HLA in healthy donors. Some clones are missing from TCRdb's copy, which holds only in-frame ones; the method was immunoSEQ multiplex PCR. The data show over 150,000 clones, under 90% seen once. Sequencing used PBMCs. Every receptor here comes from a woman between 18 and 30 years old in good health and CMV-seropositive.

This chain connects TRBV29-1 to TRBJ2-5; 7 bases are shared with TRBD2. This CDR3 spans 14 amino acids. V was clipped by 5 bases and J by 5 bases; unmatched bases: 11. The germline V gene encodes CDR1 SQVTM and CDR2 ANQGSEA. The chain's CDR3 is CSVNPGLSGETQYF. The DNA for the CDR3 is TGCAGCGTTAATCCGGGACTAAGTGGCGAGACCCAGTACTTC.

The chain has TRBV19 and TRBJ2-7, with 8 bases identical to TRBD2. The germline gives CDR1 LNHDA, CDR2 SQIVND (reference sequence). The CDR3 runs 16 residues. Losses at the gene ends were 4 bases for V and 1 base for J; bases not matched to a gene: 9. CDR3: CASSRTGTSRSYEQYF. The CDR3 coding sequence is TGTGCCAGTAGTAGAACCGGGACTAGTAGGTCCTACGAGCAGTACTTC.

The V gene is TRBV11-2, the J gene TRBJ2-7, with TRBD2 identical over 7 bases. CDR3 length: 14 amino acids. V trimming: 3 bases; J trimming: 3 bases; junction bases outside the gene matches: 5. The V gene's germline CDR1 is SGHAT and CDR2 FQNNGV. The CDR3 bases are TGTGCCAGCAGCTTTCTTCCTAGCGGCTACGAGCAGTACTTC. Translation: CASSFLPSGYEQYF. The full variable domain, its missing parts supplied by reference TRBV11-2 and TRBJ2-7, is EAGVAQSPRYKIIEKRQSVAFWCNPISGHATLYWYQQILGQGPKLLIQFQNNGVVDDSQLPKDRFSAERLKGVDSTLKIQPAKLEDSAVYLCASSFLPSGYEQYFGPGTRLTVT.

The V call is TRBV5-6, the J call TRBJ2-5; 9 bases line up with TRBD2. Germline loops: CDR1 SGHDT, CDR2 YYEEEE. V gave up 4 bases and J gave up 4 bases; unmatched junction bases: 5. The CDR3 has 14 amino acids. The CDR3 DNA is TGTGCCAGCAGCGGCGGGGGGGGGCCAGAGACCCAGTACTTC. This gives the protein CASSGGGGPETQYF.

The gene calls are TRBV19 and TRBJ1-3, with D perhaps TRBD1 (6 bases). Looked up from germline, CDR1 is LNHDA and CDR2 is SQIVND (reference sequence). This CDR3 has 15 amino acids. V lost 6 bases to trimming and J lost 4 bases, with 16 bases between them. CDR3 DNA: TGTGCCAGTAGAGTCCTCGCAGGGGTAGGAAACACCATATATTTT. Translating it yields CASRVLAGVGNTIYF.

On this clone: Other DNA sequences in this specimen translate into the identical CDR3. The chain carries TRBV20-1 and TRBJ1-2; D ambiguous. CDR1 is DFQATT, CDR2 SNEGSKA, per germline (reference sequence). V was clipped by 3 bases and J by 6 bases, with 8 bases between them. This CDR3 is built from 11 residues. The CDR3, as DNA: TGCAGTGCTAGTTCAGTGAATGGCTACACCTTC. This encodes CSASSVNGYTF.

The chain uses TRBV28 and TRBJ2-5; 7 nucleotides line up with TRBD1. J was trimmed by 5 bases and V by 6 bases; bases with no gene match: 9. The CDR3 runs 14 residues. Germline V gene sequence: CDR1 MDHEN, CDR2 SYDVKM. The CDR3 DNA reads as TGTGCCAGCAGGATACAGGGGATGATGGAGACCCAGTACTTC. This codes for CASRIQGMMETQYF.

CDR3 bases: TGTGCCAGCAGCTCCCGGGTAGCGGGAGGACACAGCGTAGCCGATACGCAGTATTTT. This encodes CASSSRVAGGHSVADTQYF. The chain couples TRBV9 to TRBJ2-3; TRBD2 aligns across 10 bases. CDR3 size: 19 residues. Trimming at V came to 4 bases and at J to 6 bases, leaving 20 bases not matched to a gene. The germline gives CDR1 SGDLS, CDR2 YYNGEE.